The rows below give T cell receptor beta chains drawn from one sample of a study. TCRdb recomputed calls from the 5' RACE reads with MiXCR, one row per CDR3 protein. This repertoire shows about 62,000 distinct CDR3 sequences, 25% to 35% found once; its top ten account for 2.3%. Sequencing was performed on tumor-infiltrating naive CD4+ T cells sorted from the breast tumor. The receptor set was obtained from a female donor with breast cancer. The CDR3 runs from the conserved cysteine through the conserved F or W. D genes are given only for firm matches. Clone size is not always given. Where it is, it says once, few, many or a class for expanded clones.

J gene | D gene | clone size | V gene | CDR3 protein | CDR3 DNA
TRBJ2-2 | . | medium-sized | TRBV6-5 | CASSYWASTGELFF | TGTGCCAGCAGTTACTGGGCATCCACCGGGGAGCTGTTTTTT
TRBJ2-1 | TRBD2 | few | TRBV10-3 | CAISAPSGGAFYNEQFF | TGTGCCATCAGTGCTCCTAGCGGGGGTGCGTTCTACAATGAGCAGTTCTTC
TRBJ2-7 | . | few | TRBV11-2 | CASSLDRAYEQYF | TGTGCCAGCAGCTTAGACAGGGCCTACGAGCAGTACTTC
TRBJ2-7 | . | . | TRBV2 | CASRGKFLSSYEQYF | TGTGCCAGCAGAGGGAAGTTCTTAAGCTCCTACGAGCAGTACTTC
TRBJ2-1 | TRBD2 | . | TRBV28 | CASRLTSETYNEQFF | TGTGCCAGCAGGCTGACTAGCGAAACCTACAATGAGCAGTTCTTC
TRBJ2-2 | TRBD1 | . | TRBV5-6 | CASSLGGQGNTGELFF | TGTGCCAGCAGCTTGGGGGGACAGGGCAACACCGGGGAGCTGTTTTTT
TRBJ2-6 | . | . | TRBV3-1 | CASSQDSGANVLTF | TGTGCCAGCAGCCAGGACTCTGGGGCCAACGTCCTGACTTTC
TRBJ2-2 | TRBD2 | few | TRBV2 | CASRREPGELFF | TGTGCCAGCAGGCGGGAGCCCGGGGAGCTGTTTTTT
TRBJ2-1 | . | . | TRBV3-1 | CASNQFIGTYNEQFF | TGTGCCAGCAACCAATTTATCGGGACCTACAATGAGCAGTTCTTC
TRBJ2-7 | TRBD2 | few | TRBV7-2 | CASSLASLSGTSGLSYEQYF | TGTGCCAGCAGCTTAGCGTCCCTCTCCGGGACTAGCGGGCTATCCTACGAGCAGTACTTC
TRBJ2-5 | . | . | TRBV4-3 | CASSQDLQDSEETQYF | TGCGCCAGCAGCCAAGATCTCCAGGACAGCGAGGAGACCCAGTACTTC
TRBJ1-6 | TRBD1 | many | TRBV29-1 | CSVSGTGDNSPLHF | TGCAGCGTATCCGGGACAGGAGATAATTCACCCCTCCACTTT
TRBJ1-4 | . | few | TRBV6-5 | CASSYSGGRGSRELFF | TGTGCCAGCAGTTACTCCGGGGGGCGCGGATCTAGAGAACTGTTTTTT
TRBJ1-1 | . | few | TRBV5-4 | CASSQVLQKSTEAFF | TGTGCCAGCAGCCAGGTATTACAGAAGTCGACTGAAGCTTTCTTT
TRBJ2-3 | TRBD2 | . | TRBV20-1 | CSASGLAGGPSDTQYF | TGCAGTGCTAGCGGGCTAGCGGGAGGGCCTTCAGATACGCAGTATTTT
TRBJ1-3 | TRBD1 | few | TRBV9 | CASSVGGQGTKTIYF | TGTGCCAGCAGCGTCGGAGGACAGGGGACAAAAACCATATATTTT
TRBJ2-1 | . | few | TRBV29-1 | CSAKWASYNEQFF | TGCAGCGCAAAGTGGGCTAGTTACAATGAGCAGTTCTTC
TRBJ2-3 | . | . | TRBV4-2 | CASSQDAADSNTQYF | TGCGCCAGCAGCCAAGACGCGGCCGATTCGAATACGCAGTATTTT
TRBJ2-5 | . | few | TRBV9 | CASSVGGMETQYF | TGTGCCAGCAGCGTAGGAGGGATGGAGACCCAGTACTTC
TRBJ1-5 | . | once | TRBV7-8 | CASSSTSGPVVFNQPQHF | TGTGCCAGCAGCTCCACATCGGGGCCCGTAGTTTTCAATCAGCCCCAGCATTTT
TRBJ1-2 | TRBD1 | . | TRBV2 | CASSESGQGRRTF | TGTGCCAGCAGTGAAAGCGGACAGGGCAGGAGAACCTTC
TRBJ2-3 | . | . | TRBV29-1 | CSVERDTQYF | TGCAGCGTTGAACGAGATACGCAGTATTTT
TRBJ2-7 | . | few | TRBV7-2 | CASRRGGDEQYF | TGTGCCAGCAGACGAGGGGGGGACGAGCAGTACTTC
TRBJ2-3 | TRBD2 | few | TRBV7-2 | CASRRGGGTDTQYF | TGTGCCAGCAGGCGGGGCGGGGGTACAGATACGCAGTATTTT
TRBJ2-1 | TRBD2 | . | TRBV20-1 | CSAPWTSGGNEQFF | TGCAGTGCACCCTGGACTAGCGGAGGGAATGAGCAGTTCTTC
TRBJ1-5 | . | . | TRBV20-1 | CSASWGGNQPQHF | TGCAGTGCTAGTTGGGGGGGCAATCAGCCCCAGCATTTT